This T cell receptor (beta chain) originates from a study of cytomegalovirus exposure and HLA in healthy donors. The CDR3 extends over 14 amino acids. The ends lost 3 bases at V and 4 bases at J; junction bases unmatched: 5. The V gene's germline CDR1 is SNHLY and CDR2 FYNNEI. 13 Jbeta primers and 60 Vbeta primers were used for the PCR. The data were produced by immunoSEQ multiplex PCR, yet TCRdb's version contains in-frame clones alone and is incomplete. This table holds 100,000 to 150,000 clones, roughly 17% found once. Material: PBMCs. The TCR comes from a female donor in good health and CMV-seropositive. The V call is TRBV2, the J call TRBJ2-7, with 8 bases aligning to TRBD2. CDR3 in amino acids: CASSDLGTSYEQYF. The CDR3 DNA reads TGTGCCAGCAGTGACCTCGGGACTAGTTACGAGCAGTACTTC.